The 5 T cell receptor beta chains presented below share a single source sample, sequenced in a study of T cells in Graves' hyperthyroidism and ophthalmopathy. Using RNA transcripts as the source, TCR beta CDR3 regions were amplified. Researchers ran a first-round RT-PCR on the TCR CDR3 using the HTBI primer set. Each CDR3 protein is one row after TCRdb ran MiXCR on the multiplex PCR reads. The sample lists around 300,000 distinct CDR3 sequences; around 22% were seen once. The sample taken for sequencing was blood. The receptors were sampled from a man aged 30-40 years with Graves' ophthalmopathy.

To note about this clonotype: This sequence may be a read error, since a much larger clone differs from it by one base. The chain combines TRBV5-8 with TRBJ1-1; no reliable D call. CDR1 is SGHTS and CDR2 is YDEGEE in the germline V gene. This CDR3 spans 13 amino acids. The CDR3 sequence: CAGSLDPNTEAFF. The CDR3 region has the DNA TGTGCCGGCAGCTTGGACCCGAACACTGAAGCTTTCTTT.

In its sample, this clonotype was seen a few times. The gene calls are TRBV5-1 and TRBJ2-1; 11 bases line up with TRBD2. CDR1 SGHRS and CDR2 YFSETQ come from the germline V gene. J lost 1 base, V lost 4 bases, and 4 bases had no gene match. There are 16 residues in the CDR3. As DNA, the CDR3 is TGCGCCAGCAGCACAACTAGCGGGAGTTCCTACAATGAGCAGTTCTTC. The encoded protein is CASSTTSGSSYNEQFF.

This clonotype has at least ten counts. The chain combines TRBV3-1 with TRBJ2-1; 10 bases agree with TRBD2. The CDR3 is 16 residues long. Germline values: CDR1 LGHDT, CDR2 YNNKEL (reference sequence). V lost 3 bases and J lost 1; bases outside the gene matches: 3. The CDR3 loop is CASSHVGLASYNEQFF. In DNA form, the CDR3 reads TGTGCCAGCAGCCACGTGGGACTAGCGTCCTACAATGAGCAGTTCTTC.

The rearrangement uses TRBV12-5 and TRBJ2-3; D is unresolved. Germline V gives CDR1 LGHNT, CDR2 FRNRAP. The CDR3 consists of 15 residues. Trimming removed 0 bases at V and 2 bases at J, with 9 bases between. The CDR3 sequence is CASGLVNRYTDTQYF. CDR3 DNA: TGTGCTAGTGGTTTGGTAAACAGATACACAGATACGCAGTATTTT.

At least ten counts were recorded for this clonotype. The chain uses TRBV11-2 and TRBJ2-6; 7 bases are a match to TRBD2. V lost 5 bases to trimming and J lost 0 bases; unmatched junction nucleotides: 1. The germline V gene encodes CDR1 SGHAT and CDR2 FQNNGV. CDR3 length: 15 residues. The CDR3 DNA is TGTGCCAGCAGCCCGGGGGGCTCTGGGGCCAACGTCCTGACTTTC. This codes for CASSPGGSGANVLTF.